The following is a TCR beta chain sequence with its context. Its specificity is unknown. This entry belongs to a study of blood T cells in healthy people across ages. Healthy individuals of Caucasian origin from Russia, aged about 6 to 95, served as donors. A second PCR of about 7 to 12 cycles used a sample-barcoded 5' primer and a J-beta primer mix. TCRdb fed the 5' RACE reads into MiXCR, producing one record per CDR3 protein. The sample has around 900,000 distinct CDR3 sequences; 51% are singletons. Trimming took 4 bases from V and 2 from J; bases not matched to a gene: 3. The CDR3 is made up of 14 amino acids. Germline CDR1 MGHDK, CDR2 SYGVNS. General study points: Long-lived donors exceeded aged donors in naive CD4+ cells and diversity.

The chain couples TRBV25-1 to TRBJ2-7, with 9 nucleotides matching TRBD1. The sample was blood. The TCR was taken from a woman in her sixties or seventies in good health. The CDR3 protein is CASSGQGVPYEQYF. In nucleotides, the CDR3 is TGTGCCAGCAGTGGACAGGGGGTGCCCTACGAGCAGTACTTC.